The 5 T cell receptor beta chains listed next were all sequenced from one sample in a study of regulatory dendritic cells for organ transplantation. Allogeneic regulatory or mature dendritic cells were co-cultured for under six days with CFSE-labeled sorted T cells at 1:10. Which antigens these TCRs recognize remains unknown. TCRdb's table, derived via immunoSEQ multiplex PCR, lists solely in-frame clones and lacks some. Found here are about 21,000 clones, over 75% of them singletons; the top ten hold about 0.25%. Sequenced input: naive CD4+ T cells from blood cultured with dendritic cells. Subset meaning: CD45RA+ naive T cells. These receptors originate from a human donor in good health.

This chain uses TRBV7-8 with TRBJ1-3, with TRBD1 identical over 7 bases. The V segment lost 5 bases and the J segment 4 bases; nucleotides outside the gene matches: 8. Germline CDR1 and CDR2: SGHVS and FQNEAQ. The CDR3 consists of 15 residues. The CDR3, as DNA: TGTGCCAGCAGCCCTCAAGGGGGCTCAGGAAACACCATATATTTT. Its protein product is CASSPQGGSGNTIYF.

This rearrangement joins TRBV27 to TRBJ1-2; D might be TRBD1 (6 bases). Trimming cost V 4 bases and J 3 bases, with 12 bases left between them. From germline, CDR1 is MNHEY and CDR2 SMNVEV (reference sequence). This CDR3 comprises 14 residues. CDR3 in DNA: TGTGCCAGCAGTTCCCGGACAGCATACTATGGCTACACCTTC. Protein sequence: CASSSRTAYYGYTF.

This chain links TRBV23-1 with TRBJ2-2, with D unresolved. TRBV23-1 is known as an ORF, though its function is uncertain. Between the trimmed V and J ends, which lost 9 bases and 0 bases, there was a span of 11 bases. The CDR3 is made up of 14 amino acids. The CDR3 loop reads CASNWNANTGELFF. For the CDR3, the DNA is TGCGCCAGTAACTGGAACGCGAACACCGGGGAGCTGTTTTTT.

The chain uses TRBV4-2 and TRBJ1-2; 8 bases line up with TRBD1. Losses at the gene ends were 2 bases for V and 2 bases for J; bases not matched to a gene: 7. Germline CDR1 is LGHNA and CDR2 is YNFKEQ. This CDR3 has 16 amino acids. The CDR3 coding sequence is TGTGCCAGCAGCCAACAATATCGACAGGGGAACTATGGCTACACCTTC. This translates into CASSQQYRQGNYGYTF.

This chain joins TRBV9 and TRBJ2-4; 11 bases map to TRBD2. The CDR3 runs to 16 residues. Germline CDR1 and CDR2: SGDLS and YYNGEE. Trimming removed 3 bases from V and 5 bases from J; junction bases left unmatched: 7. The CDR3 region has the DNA TGTGCCAGCAGCGCACATGGGACTAGCGGACAAAACATTCAGTACTTC. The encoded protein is CASSAHGTSGQNIQYF.